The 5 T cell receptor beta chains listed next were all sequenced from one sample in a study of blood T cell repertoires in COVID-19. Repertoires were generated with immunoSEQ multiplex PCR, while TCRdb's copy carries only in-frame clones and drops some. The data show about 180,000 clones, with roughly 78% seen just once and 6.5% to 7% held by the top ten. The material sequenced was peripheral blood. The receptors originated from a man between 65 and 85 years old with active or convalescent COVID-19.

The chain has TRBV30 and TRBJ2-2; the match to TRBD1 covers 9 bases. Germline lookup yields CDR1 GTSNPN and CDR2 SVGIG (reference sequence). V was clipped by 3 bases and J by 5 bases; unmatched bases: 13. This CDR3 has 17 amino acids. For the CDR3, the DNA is TGTGCCTGGAGACTGACAGGGGGTATTCGTTTGACCGGGGAGCTGTTTTTT. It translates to CAWRLTGGIRLTGELFF.

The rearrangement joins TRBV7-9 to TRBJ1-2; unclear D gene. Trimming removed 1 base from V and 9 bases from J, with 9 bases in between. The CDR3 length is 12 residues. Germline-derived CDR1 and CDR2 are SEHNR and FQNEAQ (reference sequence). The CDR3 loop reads CASSLDTQSYTF. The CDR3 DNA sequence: TGTGCCAGCAGCTTAGATACTCAAAGCTACACCTTC.

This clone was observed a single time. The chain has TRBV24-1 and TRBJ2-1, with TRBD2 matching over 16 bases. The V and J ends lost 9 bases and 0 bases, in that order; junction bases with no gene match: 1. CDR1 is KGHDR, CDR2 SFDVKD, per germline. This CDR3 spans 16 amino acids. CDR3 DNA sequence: TGTGCCACCGGGACTAGCGGGGGGGCCTCCTACAATGAGCAGTTCTTC. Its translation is CATGTSGGASYNEQFF.

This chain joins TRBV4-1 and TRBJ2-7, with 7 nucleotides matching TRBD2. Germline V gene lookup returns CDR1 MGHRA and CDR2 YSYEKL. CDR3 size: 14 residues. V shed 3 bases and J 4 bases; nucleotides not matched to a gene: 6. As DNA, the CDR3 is TGCGCCAGCAGCCAGGCCGGGAGGACTTACGAGCAGTACTTC. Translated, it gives CASSQAGRTYEQYF.

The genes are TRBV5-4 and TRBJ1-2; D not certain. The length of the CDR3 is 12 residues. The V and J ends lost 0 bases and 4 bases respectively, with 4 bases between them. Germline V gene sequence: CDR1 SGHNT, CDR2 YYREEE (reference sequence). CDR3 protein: CASSLDIYGYTF. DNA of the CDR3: TGTGCCAGCAGCTTGGACATCTATGGCTACACCTTC. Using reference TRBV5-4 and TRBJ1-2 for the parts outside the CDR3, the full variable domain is ETGVTQSPTHLIKTRGQQVTLRCSSQSGHNTVSWYQQALGQGPQFIFQYYREEENGRGNFPPRFSGLQFPNYSSELNVNALELDDSALYLCASSLDIYGYTFGSGTRLTVV.